These T cell receptor beta chains were read from a single sample in a study of T-cell reconstitution after alpha-beta-depleted transplantation in children. TCRdb reprocessed the PCR reads with MiXCR, giving one entry per CDR3 protein. In the table there are approximately 34,000 distinct CDR3 sequences, under 6.5% of which are singletons. Sequencing used peripheral blood, obtained 60 days after TCRalphabeta/CD19-depleted stem cell transplant. These receptors all stem from a child under two years old who had a stem cell transplant for acute myeloid leukemia, so the T cells may come from the graft donor. CDR3s leave out the opening cysteine and the closing phenylalanine or tryptophan. Each record gives: V gene, CDR3 protein.

v_gene: TRBV20-1
CDR3aa: SARTGDNSPLH

v_gene: TRBV2
CDR3aa: ASRPASPDTQY

v_gene: TRBV30
CDR3aa: AWEGGQGAEQF

v_gene: TRBV15
CDR3aa: ASRLAGTYEQY

v_gene: TRBV5-1
CDR3aa: ASSLQQGPLSGANVLT

v_gene: TRBV2
CDR3aa: ASSEIRARTEAF

v_gene: TRBV4-2
CDR3aa: ASSQEKTGKNYGYT

v_gene: TRBV14
CDR3aa: ASSPTWGELQTEAF

v_gene: TRBV28
CDR3aa: ASSSLSGANVLT

v_gene: TRBV15
CDR3aa: ATSRVLRVGLF

v_gene: TRBV27
CDR3aa: ASTNGEGETQY

v_gene: TRBV15
CDR3aa: ATGEGWGGPDTQY

v_gene: TRBV5-5
CDR3aa: ASSPGTGRHNEQF

v_gene: TRBV6-1
CDR3aa: ASSSWGLAGDNEQF

v_gene: TRBV28
CDR3aa: ASSLRVLNTEAF

v_gene: TRBV10-3
CDR3aa: AIRGTGELF

v_gene: TRBV6-6
CDR3aa: AGGSQAYEQY

v_gene: TRBV28
CDR3aa: ASRLGRTANTEAF

v_gene: TRBV7-9
CDR3aa: ASSLAPPDRNSYEQY

v_gene: TRBV12-3/TRBV12-4
CDR3aa: ASRASGSVYEQY

v_gene: TRBV27
CDR3aa: ASSPGTFTVLT

v_gene: TRBV4-2
CDR3aa: ASSQVGTMNTEAF

v_gene: TRBV29-1
CDR3aa: SVVQANTGELF

v_gene: TRBV12-3/TRBV12-4
CDR3aa: AILGHGTSYEQY

v_gene: TRBV6-2/TRBV6-3
CDR3aa: ASCMWGLGGGIQY

v_gene: TRBV7-2
CDR3aa: ASSLWGEETQY

v_gene: TRBV15
CDR3aa: ATSRDRQGAAASMDTQY

v_gene: TRBV28
CDR3aa: ASSSDAFQETQY

v_gene: TRBV28
CDR3aa: ASSSFLGLETQY

v_gene: TRBV7-2
CDR3aa: ASSLGLAGGQETQY

v_gene: TRBV24-1
CDR3aa: ATSDWGRDEQF

v_gene: TRBV27
CDR3aa: ATGSGLAKNIQY

v_gene: TRBV7-3
CDR3aa: ASSLMARIGDTQY

v_gene: TRBV7-3
CDR3aa: ASSFGGTSGTYNEQF

v_gene: TRBV4-2
CDR3aa: ASSQDGGTSGKREQY

v_gene: TRBV7-2
CDR3aa: ASSFDRGTYEQY

v_gene: TRBV11-3
CDR3aa: ASSSKGSYEQY

v_gene: TRBV20-1
CDR3aa: SARPRHRGGVEAF

v_gene: TRBV27
CDR3aa: ASSLSGQIFYEQY

v_gene: TRBV29-1
CDR3aa: SVIRINGDEQF

v_gene: TRBV7-9
CDR3aa: ASSFDRGLFGNTIY

v_gene: TRBV6-7
CDR3aa: ASREAGNNEQY

v_gene: TRBV7-9
CDR3aa: ASSLAPGRRLGTEAF

v_gene: TRBV7-9
CDR3aa: ASSPSDIQY

v_gene: TRBV29-1
CDR3aa: SVTGRSTDTQY

v_gene: TRBV10-3
CDR3aa: AIRSSSNEQF

v_gene: TRBV29-1
CDR3aa: SVDGYMNTEAF

v_gene: TRBV5-1
CDR3aa: ARSFRDEQF

v_gene: TRBV4-3
CDR3aa: ASSHRTANEQF

v_gene: TRBV7-9
CDR3aa: ASSLAGQGEQY

v_gene: TRBV18
CDR3aa: ASSPKSEQY

v_gene: TRBV4-2
CDR3aa: ASSQEGGLAKNIQY

v_gene: TRBV4-3
CDR3aa: TRLGELSSYNEQF